What follows are 8 T cell receptor beta chains derived from one specimen sequenced in a study of T-cell memory formation after mild COVID-19. TCRdb passed the 5' RACE reads through MiXCR, listing each CDR3 protein once. The sample lists a few hundred thousand distinct CDR3 sequences, approximately 19% seen once, with over 20% in the top ten. The source material was PBMCs or a T cell subset sorted from them (not recorded which). The source of these receptors is a man aged 18 to 30 who had mild COVID-19 (a few samples of this study predate the infection). Cell type and time point are not known.

The rearrangement joins TRBV4-1 to TRBJ2-7; TRBD2 matches at 9 bases. This CDR3 has 13 residues. Germline V CDR1 and CDR2: MGHRA, YSYEKL. The junction had 2 bases not matched to a gene; V was cut back by 1 base and J by 7 bases. The CDR3 reads CASSQGGLAEQYV. The CDR3 nucleotides are TGCGCCAGCAGCCAAGGGGGACTAGCTGAGCAGTACGTC.

The J gene is TRBJ2-1, the V gene TRBV9; D is unresolved. This CDR3 spans 15 amino acids. The germline gives CDR1 SGDLS, CDR2 YYNGEE. V lost 5 bases and J 2 bases, leaving 14 bases between the germline ends. CDR3 in DNA: TGTGCCAGCAGAGACACCGGGCTTGCCTACAATGAGCAGTTCTTC. Protein product: CASRDTGLAYNEQFF.

The chain has TRBV10-2 and TRBJ1-2, with TRBD1 matching over 9 bases. This CDR3 comprises 16 residues. V lost 5 bases to trimming and J lost 8 bases; unmatched junction nucleotides: 15. In germline, CDR1 is WSHSY, CDR2 SAAADI. CDR3 bases: TGCGCCAGCAGTCCGGTCCCGGGACAGGGTTCGGGCGGCTACACCTTC. It codes for CASSPVPGQGSGGYTF.

This clonotype was counted many times. The genes are TRBV4-2 and TRBJ2-2; D gene uncertain. The CDR3 loop spans 17 amino acids. Trimming shortened V by 3 bases and J by 4 bases, and 18 bases separated the two germline ends. Germline CDR1 and CDR2: LGHNA and YNFKEQ. The CDR3 loop reads CASSHSPWVSPTGELFF. The CDR3 DNA follows: TGTGCCAGCAGCCATTCGCCGTGGGTCTCCCCCACCGGGGAGCTGTTTTTT.

This clonotype showed up just a few times. V and J are TRBV5-1 and TRBJ2-1; possibly TRBD1 for D (5 bases). V was trimmed by 0 bases and J by 0 bases, leaving 7 bases between them. Germline V gene data show CDR1 as SGHRS and CDR2 as YFSETQ. The CDR3 extends over 15 amino acids. The CDR3 reads CASSLGQNSYNEQFF. The CDR3, as DNA: TGCGCCAGCAGCTTGGGACAGAACTCCTACAATGAGCAGTTCTTC.

There are many counts of this clonotype. This chain links TRBV20-1 with TRBJ1-4; D not certain. CDR1 and CDR2 (germline): DFQATT, SNEGSKA (reference sequence). The CDR3 consists of 15 residues. With 1 base removed from V and 6 bases from J, the gap between germline ends came to 15 bases. The CDR3, as DNA: TGCAGTGCTAGAGCCTCCGGGCCCCTTGATGAAAAACTGTTTTTT. Translation: CSARASGPLDEKLFF.

CDR3 sequence: CASWMSRQGLRWEEKLFF. The CDR3 nucleotides are TGTGCCAGCTGGATGTCCCGACAGGGTCTGCGTTGGGAGGAAAAACTGTTTTTT. This sequence joins TRBV2 and TRBJ1-4; 7 positions agree with TRBD1. The CDR3 covers 18 residues. After removal of 8 bases from V and 8 bases from J, the junction contained 23 bases not matched to a gene. The germline V gene encodes CDR1 SNHLY and CDR2 FYNNEI. Together with reference TRBV2 and TRBJ1-4, the CDR3 gives the full variable domain: EPEVTQTPSHQVTQMGQEVILRCVPISNHLYFYWYRQILGQKVEFLVSFYNNEISEKSEIFDDQFSVERPDGSNFTLKIRSTKLEDSAMYFCASWMSRQGLRWEEKLFFGSGTQLSVL.

There are a few counts of this clonotype. The rearrangement joins TRBV24-1 to TRBJ1-2; D not resolved. Trimming shortened V by 10 bases and J by 6 bases, and 20 bases separated the two germline ends. This CDR3 contains 14 residues. CDR1 is KGHDR and CDR2 is SFDVKD in the germline V gene. The CDR3 sequence is CATSGPGVRNGYTF. CDR3 bases: TGTGCCACGTCCGGGCCCGGGGTGCGGAATGGCTACACCTTC.